This T cell receptor beta chain was documented in a study of blood T cell repertoires in COVID-19. Generated by immunoSEQ multiplex PCR, the TCRdb table keeps only in-frame clones and is missing some. The sample records about 200,000 clones, more than 65% being singletons. V lost 2 bases and J lost 3, with 11 bases in between. The CDR3 runs to 14 residues. Germline V gene sequence: CDR1 SGHTS, CDR2 YDEGEE. The genes are TRBV5-8 and TRBJ1-1; D is undetermined. The specimen sequenced was peripheral blood. The clonotype comes from an elderly woman with acute or convalescent COVID-19. The CDR3 reads CASSFLDQDTEAFF. CDR3 in DNA: TGTGCCAGCAGCTTCCTTGATCAGGACACTGAAGCTTTCTTT.